These 5 T cell receptor beta chains originate from one sample sequenced in a study of T-cell memory formation after mild COVID-19. TCRdb called the 5' RACE reads again in MiXCR, with one record for every CDR3 protein. The sample has fewer than 300,000 distinct CDR3 sequences, 15% to 20% seen once. Sequenced input: PBMCs or a T cell subset sorted from them (not recorded which). Every receptor here comes from a man in his late teens or twenties who had mild COVID-19 (a few samples of this study predate the infection). Cell type and time point are not known.

This clonotype was found a few times. The chain has TRBV12-3 or TRBV12-4 and TRBJ2-5; D gene unclear. The CDR3 sequence is 13 residues long. Between the trimmed V and J ends, which lost 2 bases and 5 bases, there was a span of 9 bases. CDR3 nucleotide sequence: TGTGCCAGCAGTTTACAGGCCTTTGAGACCCAGTACTTC. Its translation: CASSLQAFETQYF.

This clonotype has just a few counts. V is TRBV4-2 and J is TRBJ2-3; D remains unclear. Germline values: CDR1 LGHNA, CDR2 YNFKEQ. V lost 5 bases and J lost 4, with 10 bases in between. This CDR3 spans 13 amino acids. CDR3 sequence (DNA): TGTGCCAGCAGCGGTCGGGCCTCAGATACGCAGTATTTT. As protein: CASSGRASDTQYF.

V is TRBV7-2 and J is TRBJ2-7; possible D gene TRBD2, 5 bases. V was clipped by 4 bases and J by 6 bases, with 13 bases between them. Germline values: CDR1 SGHTA, CDR2 FQGNSA. The CDR3 spans 13 residues. Here the CDR3 DNA reads TGTGCCAGCAGCTACCGGATGGGGAGCGAGCAGTACGTC. Residues: CASSYRMGSEQYV.

The chain is built from TRBV6-6 and TRBJ1-2; 8 bases are a match to TRBD1. V lost 0 bases to trimming and J lost 8 bases; unmatched junction nucleotides: 8. The CDR3 contains 15 residues. Germline loops: CDR1 MNHNY, CDR2 SVGAGI (reference sequence). The CDR3 loop is CASSYSPTGANGYTF. The CDR3, as DNA: TGTGCCAGCAGTTACTCCCCGACAGGGGCTAACGGCTACACCTTC.

This chain joins TRBV27 and TRBJ2-2; 8 positions match TRBD1. The CDR3 is 14 residues long. The V segment lost 3 bases and the J segment 6 bases; nucleotides outside the gene matches: 3. Looked up from germline, CDR1 is MNHEY and CDR2 is SMNVEV (reference sequence). DNA of the CDR3: TGTGCCAGCAGTTTTTGGACAGGGTCCGGGGAGCTGTTTTTT. This gives the protein CASSFWTGSGELFF.